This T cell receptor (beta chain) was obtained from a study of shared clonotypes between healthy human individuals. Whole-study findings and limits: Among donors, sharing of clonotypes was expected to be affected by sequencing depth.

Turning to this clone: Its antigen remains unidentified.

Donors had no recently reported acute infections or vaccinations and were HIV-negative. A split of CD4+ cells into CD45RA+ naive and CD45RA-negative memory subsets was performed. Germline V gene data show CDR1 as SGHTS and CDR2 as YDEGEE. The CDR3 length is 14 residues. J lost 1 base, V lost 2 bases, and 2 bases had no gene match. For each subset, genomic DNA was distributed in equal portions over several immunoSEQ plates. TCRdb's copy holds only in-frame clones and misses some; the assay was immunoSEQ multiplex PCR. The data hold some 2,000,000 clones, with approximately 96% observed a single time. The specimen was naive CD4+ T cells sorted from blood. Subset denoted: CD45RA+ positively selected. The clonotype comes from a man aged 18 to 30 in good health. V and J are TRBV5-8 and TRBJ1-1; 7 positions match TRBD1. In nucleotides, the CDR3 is TGTGCCAGCAGCTTCAGGACAGGGAACACTGAAGCTTTCTTT. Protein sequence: CASSFRTGNTEAFF.